The T cell receptor beta chain under discussion was sequenced for a study of blood T cells in healthy people across ages. About the study: With template switching, about one barcoded beta molecule was captured per two T cells. Findings and limits, study-wide: The recorded TCR beta diversity per million T cells decreased in a roughly linear manner with age. Expanded clonotype changes were possibly confounded by unknown donor CMV status.

Combining a sample-barcoded 5' primer with a J-beta primer mix, a second PCR ran for roughly 7 to 12 cycles. TCRdb re-derived calls from the 5' RACE reads in MiXCR, one entry per CDR3 protein. The profile shows some 920,000 distinct CDR3 sequences, roughly 51% of them singletons. V was trimmed by 8 bases and J by 2 bases, leaving 19 bases between them. The germline V gene has CDR1 MGHRA and CDR2 YSYEKL. The length of the CDR3 is 17 residues. Notes on this clonotype: Its target is not known.

Total RNA was extracted at no less than 6 micrograms per sample. The chain is built from TRBV4-1 and TRBJ2-6; no firm D call. Sequenced input: blood. The clonotype originates from a woman between 55 and 75 years old in good health. The CDR3 bases are TGCGCCAGCGGCCGAGCAGGATTGGTCCCTGGGGCCAACGTCCTGACTTTC. Translated: CASGRAGLVPGANVLTF.